Below, 23 T cell receptor beta chains from the same sample are listed, as sequenced in a study of vaccination and CD4 T cells after COVID-19. No antigen has been assigned to these receptors. Treatment described: roughly 10-day PBMC culture with coronavirus spike peptide pools or control peptides (ViraFEST assay). CD4+ T cells that had been cultured provided DNA sequenced with the Oncomine TCR Beta short-read assay. TCRdb recomputed calls from the PCR reads with MiXCR, one row per CDR3 protein. The sample consists of roughly 20,000 distinct CDR3 sequences, around 60% of them appearing once. Sequenced material: CD4+ T cells from blood, cultured in vitro, taken after SARS-CoV-2 vaccination. These receptors originate from a human donor who had recovered from COVID-19.

This clonotype was counted a few times. The V call is TRBV11-2, the J call TRBJ1-2; D is uncertain. Germline loops: CDR1 SGHAT, CDR2 FQNNGV. CDR3 size: 13 residues. The ends were cut back, 1 base at V and 2 bases at J, with 5 bases in the middle. The DNA for the CDR3 is TGTGCCAGCAGCTTAGGGCCCAACTATGGCTACACCTTC. Its translation is CASSLGPNYGYTF.

This clonotype turned up a few times. The chain couples TRBV29-1 to TRBJ2-5; D is unresolved. V lost 4 bases and J 1 base, leaving 7 bases between the germline ends. Germline V gene lookup returns CDR1 SQVTM and CDR2 ANQGSEA. This CDR3 has 12 amino acids. DNA of the CDR3: TGCAGCGTTGCCCCGTCCCAAGAGACCCAGTACTTC. This translates into CSVAPSQETQYF.

This clonotype showed up just once. The chain uses TRBV6-2 or TRBV6-3 and TRBJ2-4; 11 bases map to TRBD2. J gave up 1 base and V 0 bases, and 5 bases lay outside the gene matches. The CDR3 length is 18 residues. The germline gives CDR1 MNHEY, CDR2 SVGEGT. The CDR3 loop reads CASSYSSGRGGAKNIQYF. In DNA, the CDR3 is TGTGCCAGCAGTTACTCTAGCGGGAGGGGGGGGGCCAAAAACATTCAGTACTTC.

The chain has TRBV9 and TRBJ2-5, with a weak D call TRBD2 (5 bases). The germline CDR1 and CDR2 sequences are SGDLS and YYNGEE. Between the trimmed V and J ends, which lost 4 bases and 5 bases, there was a span of 12 bases. This CDR3 contains 13 residues. DNA of the CDR3: TGTGCCAGCAGCCAAACTAGTTCCGAGACCCAGTACTTC. Amino acid sequence: CASSQTSSETQYF.

With regard to this clonotype: Mismatch with germline at one junction end may stem from a read error. The gene calls are TRBV7-9 and TRBJ2-1, with TRBD2 matching over 8 bases. Germline V lookup: CDR1 SEHNR, CDR2 FQNEAQ (reference sequence). This CDR3 region has 15 residues. The CDR3 spells CASSSTGTSSNEQFF. Written as DNA, the CDR3 is TGCGCCAGCAGCTCAACCGGGACTAGTAGCAATGAGCAGTTCTTC.

V is TRBV2 and J is TRBJ2-3; 7 nucleotides match TRBD2. This CDR3 has 15 residues. Germline assignment: CDR1 SNHLY and CDR2 FYNNEI. J was trimmed by 4 bases and V by 7 bases; bases with no gene match: 11. The DNA of the CDR3 is TGTGCCAGCACCGAAGGGGTTCTAGCGGCAGATACGCAGTATTTT. Amino acid sequence: CASTEGVLAADTQYF.

This clonotype came up a few times. This chain links TRBV7-9 with TRBJ1-6, with D uncertain. The CDR3 sequence is 14 residues long. Germline CDR1 reads SEHNR; CDR2 reads FQNEAQ (reference sequence). Trimming took 6 bases from V and 5 from J, leaving 11 bases between them. CDR3 DNA: TGTGCCAGCAGGGGTGGAGGAGATAATTCACCCCTCCACTTT. The encoded protein is CASRGGGDNSPLHF.

The chain employs TRBV7-9 and TRBJ2-5; TRBD1 matches 8 bases. The CDR3 consists of 11 residues. V lost 9 bases and J lost 5; bases outside the gene matches: 2. The V gene's germline CDR1 is SEHNR and CDR2 FQNEAQ (reference sequence). This CDR3 reads CASTGGETQYF. CDR3 coding DNA: TGTGCCAGTACAGGGGGGGAGACCCAGTACTTC. Complete variable domain (other parts from reference TRBV7-9 and TRBJ2-5): DTGVSQNPRHKITKRGQNVTFRCDPISEHNRLYWYRQTLGQGPEFLTYFQNEAQLEKSRLLSDRFSAERPKGSFSTLEIQRTEQGDSAMYLCASTGGETQYFGPGTRLLVL.

The rearrangement links TRBV11-3 to TRBJ1-2; a weak D match, TRBD1 (6 bases). The ends were cut back, 6 bases at V and 4 bases at J, with 27 bases in the middle. Germline CDR1 SGHNT, CDR2 YENEEA. CDR3 size: 18 residues. CDR3 sequence: CASSYSTPGTPAAYGYTF. Written as DNA, the CDR3 is TGTGCCAGCAGTTATTCCACTCCCGGGACACCAGCGGCCTATGGCTACACCTTC.

The chain combines TRBV11-3 with TRBJ1-1; 7 nucleotides line up with TRBD1. J was trimmed by 4 bases and V by 5 bases; bases with no gene match: 10. The CDR3 runs 15 residues. The germline V gene has CDR1 SGHNT and CDR2 YENEEA. The DNA of the CDR3 is TGTGCCAGCAGCCCCCGACAGGGAGGGGGCACTGAAGCTTTCTTT. This gives the protein CASSPRQGGGTEAFF. Combining the CDR3 with reference TRBV11-3 and TRBJ1-1 gives the whole variable domain EAGVVQSPRYKIIEKKQPVAFWCNPISGHNTLYWYLQNLGQGPELLIRYENEEAVDDSQLPKDRFSAERLKGVDSTLKIQPAELGDSAVYLCASSPRQGGGTEAFFGQGTRLTVV.

This chain joins TRBV28 and TRBJ1-5; D remains ambiguous. Trimming removed 5 bases at V and 7 bases at J, with 15 bases between. In germline, CDR1 is MDHEN, CDR2 SYDVKM. The CDR3 length is 14 residues. DNA for the CDR3: TGTGCCAGCAGTCTCCGGACGATAGGACAGCCCCAGCATTTT. Encoded protein: CASSLRTIGQPQHF.

V and J are TRBV21-1 and TRBJ2-5. TRBV21-1 is a listed pseudogene. The CDR3 covers 13 residues. For the CDR3, the DNA is TGTGCCAGCAGCAAAGACCCGAAAGAGACCCAGTACTTC. Amino acid sequence: CASSKDPKETQYF.

The chain employs TRBV20-1 and TRBJ2-3; weak D call: TRBD1 (6 bases). Germline V gives CDR1 DFQATT, CDR2 SNEGSKA (reference sequence). CDR3 length equals 15 residues. Trimming pared 6 bases from V and 8 bases from J, leaving 24 bases between. CDR3 DNA sequence: TGCAGTGCCCGGGGAGCAGGGTCAACCAGGGGTACGCAGTATTTT. Amino acid sequence: CSARGAGSTRGTQYF.

The V and J genes are TRBV5-4 and TRBJ2-2; D ambiguous. CDR1 is SGHNT, CDR2 YYREEE, per germline (reference sequence). The CDR3 extends over 14 amino acids. Trimming pared 5 bases from V and 5 bases from J, leaving 13 bases between. CDR3 residues: CASSLDRGTGELFF. In nucleotides, the CDR3 is TGTGCCAGCAGTCTGGACCGTGGTACCGGGGAGCTGTTTTTT.

The chain recombines TRBV28 with TRBJ1-6, with D unclear. The V and J ends lost 2 bases and 6 bases respectively, with 5 bases between them. Germline V gene sequence: CDR1 MDHEN, CDR2 SYDVKM. The CDR3 runs 13 residues. In DNA, the CDR3 is TGTGCCAGCAGTTTACCCTCTAATTCACCCCTCCACTTT. Translated: CASSLPSNSPLHF.

This clonotype occurred once. The rearrangement links TRBV9 to TRBJ2-5; D is perhaps TRBD2 (5 bases). The CDR3 runs 15 residues. Trimming cost V 1 base and J 4 bases, with 14 bases left between them. Germline V gene data show CDR1 as SGDLS and CDR2 as YYNGEE. The CDR3 bases are TGTGCCAGCAGCGTAACGGGTCTAGCCTTAGAGACCCAGTACTTC. Translation: CASSVTGLALETQYF.

The chain recombines TRBV6-1 with TRBJ2-1; D might be TRBD1 (5 bases). The CDR3 length is 15 residues. CDR1 is MNHNS, CDR2 SASEGT, per germline. Trimming removed 4 bases at V and 7 bases at J, with 17 bases between. The DNA of the CDR3 is TGTGCCAGCAGTGTTACCCCAGGGTTTCTGAATGAGCAGTTCTTC. Translating it yields CASSVTPGFLNEQFF.

Only a few counts were recorded for this clonotype. This chain joins TRBV2 and TRBJ1-1; 10 positions agree with TRBD1. V lost 6 bases, J lost 4 bases, and 5 bases stayed unmatched. Germline-derived CDR1 and CDR2 are SNHLY and FYNNEI. This CDR3 contains 14 residues. CDR3 loop: CASRRDRGPTEAFF. The CDR3 region has the DNA TGTGCCAGCAGGAGAGACAGGGGGCCCACTGAAGCTTTCTTT. Full variable domain (outside the CDR3, taken from reference TRBV2 and TRBJ1-1): EPEVTQTPSHQVTQMGQEVILRCVPISNHLYFYWYRQILGQKVEFLVSFYNNEISEKSEIFDDQFSVERPDGSNFTLKIRSTKLEDSAMYFCASRRDRGPTEAFFGQGTRLTVV.

The table lists this clonotype with a few counts. The V gene is TRBV6-5, the J gene TRBJ1-2; possible D gene TRBD1, 5 bases. This CDR3 region has 16 residues. V shed 2 bases and J shed 6 bases, with 19 bases lying between them. CDR1 and CDR2 from the germline V gene are MNHEY and SVGAGI. The CDR3 protein is CASSYTPSFGGNGYTF. The CDR3 bases are TGTGCCAGCAGTTACACCCCCAGCTTCGGGGGGAATGGCTACACCTTC.

The chain employs TRBV24-1 and TRBJ2-3; either TRBD1 or TRBD2 may fit D (7 bases each). The CDR3 is 17 residues long. The V gene's germline CDR1 is KGHDR and CDR2 SFDVKD. The V end was cut by 5 bases, the J end by 1 base, with 18 bases between. CDR3 coding DNA: TGTGCCACCAGTGTTCCCGGGGAGGGGGCGCGCACAGATACGCAGTATTTT. It encodes CATSVPGEGARTDTQYF.

This chain links TRBV28 with TRBJ1-5; D gene unclear. This CDR3 is built from 14 residues. Germline V gene sequence: CDR1 MDHEN, CDR2 SYDVKM. V lost 4 bases, J lost 1 base, and 8 bases lay in between. The CDR3 sequence is CASSYGASNQPQHF. For the CDR3, the DNA is TGTGCCAGCAGTTACGGCGCCAGCAATCAGCCCCAGCATTTT.

In DNA, the CDR3 is TGTGCCAGCAGCTACCGGGGACAGGGCAATCAGCCCCAGCATTTT. Amino acids: CASSYRGQGNQPQHF. The chain uses TRBV7-8 and TRBJ1-5; 8 nucleotides match TRBD1. The CDR3 covers 15 residues. The germline gives CDR1 SGHVS, CDR2 FQNEAQ. V lost 4 bases to trimming and J lost 2 bases; unmatched junction nucleotides: 4. Full variable domain (missing parts from reference TRBV7-8 and TRBJ1-5): GAGVSQSPRYKVAKRGQDVALRCDPISGHVSLFWYQQALGQGPEFLTYFQNEAQLDKSGLPSDRFFAERPEGSVSTLKIQRTQQEDSAVYLCASSYRGQGNQPQHFGDGTRLSIL.

This rearrangement joins TRBV6-5 to TRBJ2-7; D is uncertain. The CDR3 has 14 residues. Germline CDR1 MNHEY, CDR2 SVGAGI. V lost 0 bases and J lost 0, with 6 bases in between. The CDR3 nucleotides read TGTGCCAGCAGTTACTCACCAGGCTCCTACGAGCAGTACTTC. This encodes CASSYSPGSYEQYF.